What follows describes a single T cell receptor (beta chain). The target antigen is unknown. This record comes from a study of CD8+ T cells in alopecia areata. Overall study results and limits: Compared with mice, patients displayed less clear TCR sharing, possibly for HLA-related reasons. Researchers report lesional scalp, most notably alopecia totalis/universalis, outstripped normal scalp in clonality. Normal skin's resident alphabeta T cells are sequenced alongside lesional scalp T cells.

Germline CDR1 reads MNHNS; CDR2 reads SASEGT. The CDR3 length is 14 residues. Trimming took 8 bases from V and 4 from J, leaving 16 bases between them. CD4+ and CD8+ T cells were sorted from PBMCs. RNA extraction was followed by reverse transcription into cDNA, which acted as the sequencing template. Libraries were prepared by immunoSEQ multiplex PCR; TCRdb keeps only in-frame clonotypes and omits some of them. The table includes 140,000 to 150,000 clones, approximately 56% detected once. This TCR derives from a human donor in good health. Material: CD8+ T cells sorted from blood. The rearrangement links TRBV6-1 to TRBJ2-3, with D perhaps matching TRBD1 or TRBD2 (7 bases each). The CDR3: CASLGQRGADTQYF. In nucleotides, the CDR3 is TGTGCCAGCTTGGGACAGCGGGGCGCAGATACGCAGTATTTT.